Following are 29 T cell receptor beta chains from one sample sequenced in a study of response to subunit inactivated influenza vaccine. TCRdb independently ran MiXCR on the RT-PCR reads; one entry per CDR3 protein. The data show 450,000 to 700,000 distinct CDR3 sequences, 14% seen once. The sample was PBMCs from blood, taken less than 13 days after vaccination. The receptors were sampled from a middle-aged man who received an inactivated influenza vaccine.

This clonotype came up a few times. The CDR3 region has the DNA TGTGCCAGCAACCCGACGGGGTTAATCTACGAGCAGTACTTC. Protein sequence: CASNPTGLIYEQYF. V gene TRBV6-1 combines with J gene TRBJ2-7; D possibly corresponds to TRBD2 (5 bases). This CDR3 contains 14 residues. V was cut by 7 bases and J by 3 bases, with 16 bases left in between. CDR1 is MNHNS, CDR2 SASEGT, per germline.

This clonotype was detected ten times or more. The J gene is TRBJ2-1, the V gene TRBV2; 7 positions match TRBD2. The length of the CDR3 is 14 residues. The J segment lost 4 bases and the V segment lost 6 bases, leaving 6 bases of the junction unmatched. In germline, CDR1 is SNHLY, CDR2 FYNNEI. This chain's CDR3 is CASSPRRGYNEQFF. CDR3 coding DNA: TGTGCCAGCAGCCCACGGCGGGGGTACAATGAGCAGTTCTTC.

This CDR3 reads CASGTGNQETQYF. The DNA for the CDR3 is TGTGCCAGTGGAACAGGGAACCAAGAGACCCAGTACTTC. V usage is TRBV28 and J usage is TRBJ2-5; a possible D gene is TRBD1 (6 bases). The CDR3 covers 13 residues. The germline gives CDR1 MDHEN, CDR2 SYDVKM. The V gene lost 9 bases and the J gene lost 0 bases, with 11 bases spanning the gap.

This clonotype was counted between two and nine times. This chain's CDR3 is CAWSVSSGNTIYF. Here the CDR3 DNA reads TGTGCCTGGAGTGTATCCTCTGGAAACACCATATATTTT. This sequence joins TRBV30 and TRBJ1-3; D call uncertain. Germline V lookup: CDR1 GTSNPN, CDR2 SVGIG (reference sequence). The V gene lost 0 bases and the J gene lost 0 bases, with 3 bases spanning the gap. The CDR3 is 13 residues long.

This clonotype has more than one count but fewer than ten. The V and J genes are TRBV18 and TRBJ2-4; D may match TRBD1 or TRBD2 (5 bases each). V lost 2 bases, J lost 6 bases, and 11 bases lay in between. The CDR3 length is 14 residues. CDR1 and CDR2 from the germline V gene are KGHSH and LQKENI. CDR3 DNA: TGTGCCAGCTCACCAGTGGGGACCATAAACATTCAGTACTTC. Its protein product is CASSPVGTINIQYF.

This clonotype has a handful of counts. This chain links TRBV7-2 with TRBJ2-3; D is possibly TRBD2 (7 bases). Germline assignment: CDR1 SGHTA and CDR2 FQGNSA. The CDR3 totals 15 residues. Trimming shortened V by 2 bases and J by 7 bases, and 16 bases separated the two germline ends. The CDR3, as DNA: TGTGCCAGCAGCTTACTGGGAGGGGGAATGAATACGCAGTATTTT. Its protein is CASSLLGGGMNTQYF.

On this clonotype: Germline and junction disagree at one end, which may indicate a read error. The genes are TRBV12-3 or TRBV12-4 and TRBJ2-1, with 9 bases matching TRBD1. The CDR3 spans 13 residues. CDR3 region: CASSSTGGHELFF. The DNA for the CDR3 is TGTGCCAGCAGTTCTACAGGGGGCCACGAGCTGTTCTTC.

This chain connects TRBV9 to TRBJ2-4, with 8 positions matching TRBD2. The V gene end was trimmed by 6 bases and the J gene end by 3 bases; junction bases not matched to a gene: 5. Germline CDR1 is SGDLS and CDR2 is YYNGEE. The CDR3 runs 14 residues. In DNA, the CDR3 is TGTGCCAGCAACGGGGGGGCCGACAAAAACATTCAGTACTTC. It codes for CASNGGADKNIQYF.

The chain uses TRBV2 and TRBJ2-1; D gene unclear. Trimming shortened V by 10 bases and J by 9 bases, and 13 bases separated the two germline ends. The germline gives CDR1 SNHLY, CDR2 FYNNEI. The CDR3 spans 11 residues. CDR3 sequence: CANTRYGEQFF. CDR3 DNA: TGTGCCAACACAAGATATGGTGAGCAGTTCTTC.

The CDR3 reads CASSQERETQYF. Written as DNA, the CDR3 is TGTGCCAGCAGCCAAGAACGGGAGACCCAGTACTTC. This chain uses TRBV4-2 with TRBJ2-5; no clear D. Germline values: CDR1 LGHNA, CDR2 YNFKEQ. V lost 0 bases, J lost 5 bases, and 4 bases lay in between. CDR3 length equals 12 residues.

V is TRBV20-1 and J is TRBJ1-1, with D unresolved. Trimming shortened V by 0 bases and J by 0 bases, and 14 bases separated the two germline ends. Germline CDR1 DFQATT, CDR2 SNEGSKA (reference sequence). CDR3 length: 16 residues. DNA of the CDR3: TGCAGTGCTAGAGATGGGCTAAAACTATTGAACACTGAAGCTTTCTTT. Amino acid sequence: CSARDGLKLLNTEAFF.

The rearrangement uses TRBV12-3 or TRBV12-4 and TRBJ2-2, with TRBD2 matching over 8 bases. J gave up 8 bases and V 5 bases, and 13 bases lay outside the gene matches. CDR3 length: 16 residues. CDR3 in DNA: TGTGCCAGCAGTCAGACACCCAGCGGGAGCTCTGGGGAGCTGTTTTTT. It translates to CASSQTPSGSSGELFF.

CDR3 nucleotides: TGCAGTGCTAGCTGGTTGGGGATTGAGGGGGAGCAGTACTTC. As protein: CSASWLGIEGEQYF. The chain carries TRBV20-1 and TRBJ2-7; tentatively, D is TRBD1 or TRBD2 (5 bases each). Trimming took 3 bases from V and 7 from J, leaving 19 bases between them. CDR1 and CDR2 (germline): DFQATT, SNEGSKA (reference sequence). The CDR3 has 14 residues.

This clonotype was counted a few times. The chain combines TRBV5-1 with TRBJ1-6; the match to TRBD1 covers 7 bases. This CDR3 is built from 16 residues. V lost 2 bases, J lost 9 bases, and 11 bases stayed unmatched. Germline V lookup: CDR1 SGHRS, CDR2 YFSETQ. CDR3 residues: CASSFDAPGGGSPLHF. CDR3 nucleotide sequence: TGCGCCAGCAGCTTCGACGCCCCAGGGGGGGGTTCACCCCTCCACTTT.

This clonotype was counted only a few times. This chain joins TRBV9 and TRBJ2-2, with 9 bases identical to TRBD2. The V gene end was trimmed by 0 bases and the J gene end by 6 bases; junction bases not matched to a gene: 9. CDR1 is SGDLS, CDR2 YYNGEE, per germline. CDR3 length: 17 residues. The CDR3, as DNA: TGTGCCAGCAGCGTAGGGGGATTTAGCGGGAGCGCCGGGGAGCTGTTTTTT. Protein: CASSVGGFSGSAGELFF.

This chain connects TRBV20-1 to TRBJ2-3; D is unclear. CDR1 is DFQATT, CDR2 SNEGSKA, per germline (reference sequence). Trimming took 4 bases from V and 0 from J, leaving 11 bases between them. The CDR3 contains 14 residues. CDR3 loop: CSAKLQVSTDTQYF. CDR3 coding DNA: TGCAGTGCTAAATTGCAGGTCAGCACAGATACGCAGTATTTT.

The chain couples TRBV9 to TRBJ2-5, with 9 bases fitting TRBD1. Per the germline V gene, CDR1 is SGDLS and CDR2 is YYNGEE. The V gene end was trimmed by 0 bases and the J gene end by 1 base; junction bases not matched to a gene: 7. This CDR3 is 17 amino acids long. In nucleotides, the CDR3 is TGTGCCAGCAGCGTAGGTACGACAGGGGGTGGCCAAGAGACCCAGTACTTC. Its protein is CASSVGTTGGGQETQYF.

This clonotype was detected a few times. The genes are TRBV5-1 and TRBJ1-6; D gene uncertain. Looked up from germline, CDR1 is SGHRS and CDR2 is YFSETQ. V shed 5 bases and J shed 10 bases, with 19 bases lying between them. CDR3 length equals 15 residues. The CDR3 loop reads CASRRNSGNGSPLHF. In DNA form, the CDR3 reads TGCGCCAGCAGGAGAAACTCGGGGAACGGCTCACCCCTCCACTTT. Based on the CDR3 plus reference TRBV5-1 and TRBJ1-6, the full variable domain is KAGVTQTPRYLIKTRGQQVTLSCSPISGHRSVSWYQQTPGQGLQFLFEYFSETQRNKGNFPGRFSGRQFSNSRSEMNVSTLELGDSALYLCASRRNSGNGSPLHFGNGTRLTVT.

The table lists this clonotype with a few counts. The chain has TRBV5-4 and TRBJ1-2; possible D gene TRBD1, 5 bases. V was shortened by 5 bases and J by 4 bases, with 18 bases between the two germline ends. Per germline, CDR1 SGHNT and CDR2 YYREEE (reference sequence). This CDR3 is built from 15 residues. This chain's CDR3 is CASSPQDARGYGYTF. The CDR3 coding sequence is TGTGCCAGCAGTCCCCAGGATGCAAGGGGCTATGGCTACACCTTC. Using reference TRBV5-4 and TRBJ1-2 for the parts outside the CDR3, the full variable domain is ETGVTQSPTHLIKTRGQQVTLRCSSQSGHNTVSWYQQALGQGPQFIFQYYREEENGRGNFPPRFSGLQFPNYSSELNVNALELDDSALYLCASSPQDARGYGYTFGSGTRLTVV.

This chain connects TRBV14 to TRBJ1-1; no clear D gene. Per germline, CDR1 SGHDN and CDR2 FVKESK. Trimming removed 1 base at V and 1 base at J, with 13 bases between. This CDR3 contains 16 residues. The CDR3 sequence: CASSQGYEGWNTEAFF. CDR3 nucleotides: TGTGCCAGCAGCCAAGGCTACGAGGGATGGAACACTGAAGCTTTCTTT.

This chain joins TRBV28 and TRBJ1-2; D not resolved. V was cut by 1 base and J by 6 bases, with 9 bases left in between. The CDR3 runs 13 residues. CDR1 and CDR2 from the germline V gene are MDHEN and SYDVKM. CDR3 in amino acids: CASSLYSGDGYTF. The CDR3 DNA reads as TGTGCCAGCAGTTTATATAGCGGGGATGGCTACACCTTC.

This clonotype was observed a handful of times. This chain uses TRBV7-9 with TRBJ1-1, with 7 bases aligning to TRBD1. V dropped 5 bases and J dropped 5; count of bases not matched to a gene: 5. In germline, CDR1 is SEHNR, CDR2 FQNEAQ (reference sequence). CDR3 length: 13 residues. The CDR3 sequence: CASSQGQLTEAFF. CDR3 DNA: TGTGCCAGCAGCCAGGGACAGTTAACTGAAGCTTTCTTT.

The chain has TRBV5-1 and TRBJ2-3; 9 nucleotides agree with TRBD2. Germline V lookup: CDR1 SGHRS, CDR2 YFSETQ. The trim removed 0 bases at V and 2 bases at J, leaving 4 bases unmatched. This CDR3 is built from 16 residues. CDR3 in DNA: TGCGCCAGCAGCTTGGGGGCTAGCGGGGACACAGATACGCAGTATTTT. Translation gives CASSLGASGDTDTQYF.

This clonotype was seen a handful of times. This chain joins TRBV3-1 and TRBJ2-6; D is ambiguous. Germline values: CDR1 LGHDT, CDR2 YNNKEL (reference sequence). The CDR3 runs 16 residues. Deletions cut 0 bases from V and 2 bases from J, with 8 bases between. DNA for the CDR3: TGTGCCAGCAGCCAAGACCGCTCCCCTGGGGCCAACGTCCTGACTTTC. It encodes CASSQDRSPGANVLTF.

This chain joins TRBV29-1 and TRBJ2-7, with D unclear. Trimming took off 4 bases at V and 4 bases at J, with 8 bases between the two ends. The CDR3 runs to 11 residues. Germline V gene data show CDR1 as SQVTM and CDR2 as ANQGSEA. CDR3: CSVVSAYEQYF. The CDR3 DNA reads TGCAGCGTTGTTAGTGCTTACGAGCAGTACTTC.

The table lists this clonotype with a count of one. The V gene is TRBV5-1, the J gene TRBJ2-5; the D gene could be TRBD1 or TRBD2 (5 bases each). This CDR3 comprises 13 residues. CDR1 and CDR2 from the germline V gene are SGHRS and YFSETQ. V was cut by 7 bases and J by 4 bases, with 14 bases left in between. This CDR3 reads CASARLRGETQYF. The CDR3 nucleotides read TGCGCCAGCGCCCGTTTGAGGGGAGAGACCCAGTACTTC.

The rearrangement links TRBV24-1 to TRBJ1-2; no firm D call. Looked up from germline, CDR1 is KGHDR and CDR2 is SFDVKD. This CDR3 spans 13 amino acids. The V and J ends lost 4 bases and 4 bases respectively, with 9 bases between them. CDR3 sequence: CATSDPQSYGYTF. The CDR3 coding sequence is TGTGCCACCAGTGACCCCCAATCCTATGGCTACACCTTC.

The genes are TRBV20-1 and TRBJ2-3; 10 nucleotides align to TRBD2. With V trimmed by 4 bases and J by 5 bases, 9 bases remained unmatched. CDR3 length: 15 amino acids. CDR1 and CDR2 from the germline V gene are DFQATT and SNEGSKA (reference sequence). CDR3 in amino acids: CSATYLAGEGDTQYF. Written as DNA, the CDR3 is TGCAGTGCTACATATCTAGCGGGGGAGGGAGATACGCAGTATTTT.

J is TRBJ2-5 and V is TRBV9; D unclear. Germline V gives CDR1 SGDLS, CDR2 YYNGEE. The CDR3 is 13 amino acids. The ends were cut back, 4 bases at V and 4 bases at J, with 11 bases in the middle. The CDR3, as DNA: TGTGCCAGCAGCCCCCGGGTTGGAGAGACCCAGTACTTC. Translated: CASSPRVGETQYF. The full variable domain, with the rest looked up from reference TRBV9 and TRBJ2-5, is DSGVTQTPKHLITATGQRVTLRCSPRSGDLSVYWYQQSLDQGLQFLIQYYNGEERAKGNILERFSAQQFPDLHSELNLSSLELGDSALYFCASSPRVGETQYFGPGTRLLVL.